This T cell receptor beta chain was identified in a study of T-cell memory formation after mild COVID-19. In the study overall: There were largely donor-specific TCR clusters. Findings of the study overall: Those CD4+ clones that contracted were mainly in CM and EM (CD8+ ones in EMRA). Within pre-infection memory, some responding clones were found, suggesting cross-reactive memory joined.

Germline CDR1 is SGDLS and CDR2 is YYNGEE. The junction had 18 bases not matched to a gene; V was cut back by 3 bases and J by 4 bases. The CDR3 contains 18 residues. Concerning this clonotype: The antigen remains undetermined.

After 5'RACE with constant-segment primers, TCR alpha and TCR beta cDNA libraries carrying sample barcodes and UMIs were obtained. TCRdb reprocessed the 5' RACE reads with MiXCR, giving one entry per CDR3 protein. This table has roughly 610,000 distinct CDR3 sequences, about 18% appearing once. This chain connects TRBV9 to TRBJ1-2; 7 nucleotides match TRBD1. The TCR sequence derives from an adult woman who had mild COVID-19 (a few samples of this study predate the infection). Cell type and time point are not known. Sequencing was done on a sample of PBMCs or a T cell subset sorted from them (not recorded which). The CDR3 coding sequence is TGTGCCAGCAGCGGTCCCCGGGACAGTCTAAAGGGAGGCTATGGCTACACCTTC. Its translation is CASSGPRDSLKGGYGYTF. The full variable domain, its missing parts supplied by reference TRBV9 and TRBJ1-2, is DSGVTQTPKHLITATGQRVTLRCSPRSGDLSVYWYQQSLDQGLQFLIQYYNGEERAKGNILERFSAQQFPDLHSELNLSSLELGDSALYFCASSGPRDSLKGGYGYTFGSGTRLTVV.